This T cell receptor (beta chain) emerged from a study of blood T cell repertoires in COVID-19. Using immunoSEQ multiplex PCR, the repertoire was profiled, and TCRdb retains in-frame clones only, with some absent. The sample shows around 250,000 clones, about four fifths of them seen only once. Looked up from germline, CDR1 is MNHEY and CDR2 is SMNVEV (reference sequence). Losses at the gene ends were 6 bases for V and 2 bases for J; bases not matched to a gene: 10. The CDR3 consists of 15 residues. The chain carries TRBV27 and TRBJ2-7; TRBD1 matches 7 bases. Material for sequencing was peripheral blood. The receptor comes from a middle-aged woman who had recovered from COVID-19. CDR3 bases: TGTGCCAGCAGCAAGGGGCGTGACAGGGCCTACGAGCAGTACTTC. It specifies CASSKGRDRAYEQYF.